This T cell receptor beta chain was identified during a study of T cell repertoires in ileal Crohn's disease. Whole-study findings and limits: Clonal expansions were more frequent in active smokers than non-smokers at surgery.

On this clone: The antigen is undetermined.

CDR1 and CDR2 from the germline V gene are MNHNY and SVGAGI (reference sequence). V lost 7 bases, J lost 8 bases, and 9 bases stayed unmatched. There are 14 residues in the CDR3. The time point denotes: neoterminal ileum biopsy at postoperative endoscopy, about 6 months after surgery. Five hundred nanograms of biopsy DNA per sample underwent TCRB immunosequencing. Produced via immunoSEQ multiplex PCR; TCRdb's table is partial and in-frame only. This table has 4,000 or so clones, 78% appearing once. This sequence originates from an adult with Crohn's disease. This chain uses TRBV6-6 with TRBJ2-1, with 9 bases identical to TRBD2. The specimen was ileal tissue. The CDR3 here is CASTLGSSGDEQFF. DNA for the CDR3: TGTGCCAGCACCCTAGGCTCTAGCGGGGATGAGCAGTTCTTC.